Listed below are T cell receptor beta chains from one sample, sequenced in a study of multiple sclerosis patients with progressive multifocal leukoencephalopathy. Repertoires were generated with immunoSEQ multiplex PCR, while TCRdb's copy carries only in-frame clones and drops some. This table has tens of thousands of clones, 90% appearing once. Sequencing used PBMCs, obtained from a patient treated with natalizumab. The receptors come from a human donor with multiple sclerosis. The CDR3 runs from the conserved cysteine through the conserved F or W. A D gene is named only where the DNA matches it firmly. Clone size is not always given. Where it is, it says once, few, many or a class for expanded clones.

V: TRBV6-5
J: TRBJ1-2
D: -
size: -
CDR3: CASGFPLGLGYTF
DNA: TGTGCCAGCGGTTTTCCCCTAGGGCTTGGCTACACCTTC

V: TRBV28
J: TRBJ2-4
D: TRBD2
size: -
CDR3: CASSSPLGRGGQNIQYF
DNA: TGTGCCAGCAGTTCCCCTCTCGGGCGGGGGGGACAAAACATTCAGTACTTC

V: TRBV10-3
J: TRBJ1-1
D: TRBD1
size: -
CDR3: CAIQGALNTEAFF
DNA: TGTGCCATCCAGGGGGCCCTGAACACTGAAGCTTTCTTT

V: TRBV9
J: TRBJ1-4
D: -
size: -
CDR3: CASSVGQATNEKLFF
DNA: TGTGCCAGCAGCGTAGGACAGGCAACTAATGAAAAACTGTTTTTT

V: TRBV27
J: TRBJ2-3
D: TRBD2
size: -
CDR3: CASSLLAGLNTDTQYF
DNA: TGTGCCAGCAGTTTACTAGCGGGGTTAAACACAGATACGCAGTATTTT

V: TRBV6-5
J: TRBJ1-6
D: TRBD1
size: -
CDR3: CASSSWTGTNSPLHF
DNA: TGTGCCAGCAGTTCCTGGACAGGGACGAATTCACCCCTCCACTTT

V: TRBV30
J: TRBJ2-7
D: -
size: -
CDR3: CAWNNRGFYEQYF
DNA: TGTGCCTGGAACAACAGAGGTTTCTACGAGCAGTACTTC

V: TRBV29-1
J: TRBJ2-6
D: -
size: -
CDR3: CSVGTTGANVLTF
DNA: TGCAGCGTTGGTACTACTGGGGCCAACGTCCTGACTTTC

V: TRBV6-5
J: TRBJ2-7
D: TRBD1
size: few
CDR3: CASSYGQGVFYEQYF
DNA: TGTGCCAGCAGTTACGGACAGGGGGTATTCTACGAGCAGTACTTC

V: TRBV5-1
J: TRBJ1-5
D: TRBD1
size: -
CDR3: CASSLSGQGNQPQHF
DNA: TGCGCCAGCAGCCTTAGCGGACAGGGCAATCAGCCCCAGCATTTT

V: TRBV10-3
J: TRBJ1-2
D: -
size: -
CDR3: CAISESRGGVRGYTF
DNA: TGTGCCATCAGTGAGTCTCGTGGGGGGGTCCGGGGCTACACCTTC

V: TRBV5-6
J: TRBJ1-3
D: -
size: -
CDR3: CASSLAGGGPTGNTIYF
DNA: TGTGCCAGCAGCTTGGCCGGAGGGGGGCCTACTGGAAACACCATATATTTT

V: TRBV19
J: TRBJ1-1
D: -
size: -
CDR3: CASSWWQGLEAFF
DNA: TGTGCCAGTAGTTGGTGGCAGGGGCTTGAAGCTTTCTTT

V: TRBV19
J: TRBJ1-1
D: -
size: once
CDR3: CASKRPAHEAFF
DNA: TGTGCCAGTAAACGGCCGGCCCATGAAGCTTTCTTT

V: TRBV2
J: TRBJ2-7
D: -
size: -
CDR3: CASSSLGSSYEQYF
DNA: TGTGCCAGCAGCTCCTTAGGGTCTTCCTACGAGCAGTACTTC

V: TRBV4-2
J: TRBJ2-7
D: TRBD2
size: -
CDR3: CASSQGGLAGVGEQYF
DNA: TGTGCCAGCAGCCAAGGAGGACTAGCGGGGGTTGGGGAGCAGTACTTC

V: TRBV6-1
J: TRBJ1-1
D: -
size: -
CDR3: CASSEAGDTEAFF
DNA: TGTGCCAGCAGTGAAGCAGGGGACACTGAAGCTTTCTTT

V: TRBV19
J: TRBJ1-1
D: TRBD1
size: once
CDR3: CASSYTGVTEAFF
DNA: TGTGCCAGTAGCTACACAGGGGTAACTGAAGCTTTCTTT

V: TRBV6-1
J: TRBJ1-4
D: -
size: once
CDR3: CASRTGRNEKLFF
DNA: TGTGCCAGCAGGACAGGCAGGAACGAAAAACTGTTTTTT

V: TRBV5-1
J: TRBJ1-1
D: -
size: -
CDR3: CASSRTESEAFF
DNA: TGCGCCAGCAGTCGGACAGAGTCTGAAGCTTTCTTT

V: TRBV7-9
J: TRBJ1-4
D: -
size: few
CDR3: CASSFGRNEKLFF
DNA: TGTGCCAGCAGCTTCGGGAGAAATGAAAAACTGTTTTTT

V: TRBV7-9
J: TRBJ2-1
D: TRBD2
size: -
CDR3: CAIHEGTSEKNEQFF
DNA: TGTGCCATCCATGAGGGGACTAGCGAAAAGAATGAGCAGTTCTTC

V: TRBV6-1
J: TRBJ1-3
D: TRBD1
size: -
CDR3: CASRKTGAAGNTIYF
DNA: TGTGCCAGCAGAAAGACAGGGGCTGCAGGAAACACCATATATTTT

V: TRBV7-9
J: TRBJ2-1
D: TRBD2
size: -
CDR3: CASSLGTTSGGDNEQFF
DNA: TGTGCCAGCAGCTTAGGGACGACTAGCGGGGGGGACAATGAGCAGTTCTTC

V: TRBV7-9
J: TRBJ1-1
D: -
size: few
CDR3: CASSLGGGLEAFF
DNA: TGTGCCAGCAGCTTAGGCGGGGGGCTTGAAGCTTTCTTT

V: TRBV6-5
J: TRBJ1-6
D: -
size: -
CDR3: CASTFRTRPNSPLHF
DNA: TGTGCCAGCACCTTCCGGACCAGGCCGAATTCACCCCTCCACTTT

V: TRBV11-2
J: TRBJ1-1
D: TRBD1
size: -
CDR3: CASSSSTGSKAEAFF
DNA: TGTGCCAGCAGCTCCTCGACAGGGAGTAAAGCTGAAGCTTTCTTT

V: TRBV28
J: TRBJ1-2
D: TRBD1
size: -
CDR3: CASSLLRTGAYSYGYTF
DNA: TGTGCCAGCAGTTTATTACGGACAGGGGCTTACAGCTATGGCTACACCTTC

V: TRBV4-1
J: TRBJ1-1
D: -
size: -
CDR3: CASSQGGTAYTEAFF
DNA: TGCGCCAGCAGCCAAGGGGGAACAGCCTACACTGAAGCTTTCTTC

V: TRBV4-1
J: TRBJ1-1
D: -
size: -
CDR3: CASRKPTDPTEAFF
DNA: TGCGCCAGCAGAAAACCAACAGATCCTACTGAAGCTTTCTTT

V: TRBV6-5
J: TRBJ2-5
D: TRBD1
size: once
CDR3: CASSGRGGFQETQYF
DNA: TGTGCCAGCAGTGGCCGAGGGGGCTTCCAAGAGACCCAGTACTTC

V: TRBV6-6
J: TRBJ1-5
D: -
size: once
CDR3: CASSPPHSYSNQPQHF
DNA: TGTGCCAGCAGCCCACCCCACAGCTATAGCAATCAGCCCCAGCATTTT

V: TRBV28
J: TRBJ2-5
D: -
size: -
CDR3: CASSFPGKVGETQYF
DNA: TGTGCCAGCAGTTTCCCAGGGAAGGTCGGAGAGACCCAGTACTTC

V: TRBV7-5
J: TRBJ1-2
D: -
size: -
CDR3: CARSLRQGDNYGYTF
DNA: TGTGCCAGAAGCTTGCGGCAGGGGGACAACTATGGCTACACCTTC

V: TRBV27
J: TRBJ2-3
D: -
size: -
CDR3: CASSSSGVGADTQYF
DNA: TGTGCCAGCAGCTCCTCGGGGGTGGGGGCAGATACGCAGTATTTT

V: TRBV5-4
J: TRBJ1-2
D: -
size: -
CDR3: CASSFPADSYGYTF
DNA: TGTGCCAGCAGCTTTCCCGCCGACAGCTATGGCTACACCTTC

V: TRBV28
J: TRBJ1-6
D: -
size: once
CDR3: CASMSGSTPPLHF
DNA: TGTGCCAGCATGTCAGGGTCAACGCCACCCCTCCACTTT

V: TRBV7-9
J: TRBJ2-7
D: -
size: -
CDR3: CASTTQYEQYF
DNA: TGTGCCAGCACGACCCAGTACGAGCAGTACTTC

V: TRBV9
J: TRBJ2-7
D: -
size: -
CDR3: CASSGAGGLSYEQYF
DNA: TGTGCCAGCAGCGGAGCAGGGGGACTCTCCTACGAGCAGTACTTC

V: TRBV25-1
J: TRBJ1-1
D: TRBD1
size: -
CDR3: CASSDGTAGTEAFF
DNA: TGTGCCAGCAGTGACGGGACAGCGGGCACTGAAGCTTTCTTT

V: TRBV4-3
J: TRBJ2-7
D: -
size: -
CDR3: CASSQDRGSYEQYF
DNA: TGCGCCAGCAGCCAAGACCGGGGCTCCTACGAGCAGTACTTC

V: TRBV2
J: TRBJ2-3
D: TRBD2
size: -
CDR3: CASSAGGFTDTQYF
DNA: TGTGCCAGCAGTGCCGGGGGGTTCACAGATACGCAGTATTTT

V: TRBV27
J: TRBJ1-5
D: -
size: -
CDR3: CASRREINSNQPQHF
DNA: TGTGCCAGCAGGCGAGAGATTAATAGCAATCAGCCCCAGCATTTT